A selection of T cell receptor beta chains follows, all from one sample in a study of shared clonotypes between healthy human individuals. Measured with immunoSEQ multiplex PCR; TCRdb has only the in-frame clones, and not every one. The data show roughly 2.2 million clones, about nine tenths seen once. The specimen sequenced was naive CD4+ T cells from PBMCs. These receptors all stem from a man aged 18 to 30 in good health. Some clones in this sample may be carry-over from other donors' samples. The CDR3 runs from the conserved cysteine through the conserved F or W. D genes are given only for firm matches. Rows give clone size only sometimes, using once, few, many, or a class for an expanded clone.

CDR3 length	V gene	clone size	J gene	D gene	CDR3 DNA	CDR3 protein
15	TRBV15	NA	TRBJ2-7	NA	TGTGCCACCAGCAGAGGGGGGCTAGCTCCCGACGAGCAGTACTTC	CATSRGGLAPDEQYF
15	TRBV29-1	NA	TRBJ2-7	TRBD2	TGCAGCGTTGTCGGGAGGGGCGGGAGCTCCTACGAGCAGTACTTC	CSVVGRGGSSYEQYF
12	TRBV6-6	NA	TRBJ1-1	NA	TGTGCCAGCAGTTACTCGACGGGGATGGCTTTCTTT	CASSYSTGMAFF
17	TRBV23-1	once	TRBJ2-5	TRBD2	TGCGCCAGCAGTCAATCCTCTAGGCTAGCGGACCAAGAGACCCAGTACTTC	CASSQSSRLADQETQYF
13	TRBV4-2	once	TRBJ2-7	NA	TGTGCCAGCAGCCTAGGACGGTCCTACGAGCAGTACTTC	CASSLGRSYEQYF
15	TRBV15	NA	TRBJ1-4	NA	TGTGCCACCAGCAGGGGGCGGCAGGTCGAAGAAAAACTGTTTTTT	CATSRGRQVEEKLFF
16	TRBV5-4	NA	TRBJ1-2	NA	TGTGCCAGCAGCCCTGGGACCCTATTACCTAACTATGGCTACACCTTC	CASSPGTLLPNYGYTF
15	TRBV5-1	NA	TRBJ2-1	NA	TGCGCCAGCAGCTTGGGGGACTCCGACTACAATGAGCAGTTCTTC	CASSLGDSDYNEQFF
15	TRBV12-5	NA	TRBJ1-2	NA	TGTGCTAGTGGTCCCCAACAGGGTTCTAACTATGGCTACACCTTC	CASGPQQGSNYGYTF
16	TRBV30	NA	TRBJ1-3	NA	TGTGCCTGGAGTCTCGGGACTTCAAGAGTGGTACACACCATATATTTT	CAWSLGTSRVVHTIYF
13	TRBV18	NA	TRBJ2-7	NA	TGTGCCAGCTCATCACCCAGCTCCTACGAGCAGTACTTC	CASSSPSSYEQYF
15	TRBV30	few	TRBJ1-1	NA	TGTGCCTGGAGCCCTTCGCCGATCATGAACACTGAAGCTTTCTTT	CAWSPSPIMNTEAFF
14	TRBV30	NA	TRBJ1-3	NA	TGTGCCTGGGGGACTGGGTCGCCTGGAAACACCATATATTTT	CAWGTGSPGNTIYF
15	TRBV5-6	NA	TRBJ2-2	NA	TGTGCCAGCAGCCAAGTCTCGAGGGTTCACGGGGAGCTGTTTTTT	CASSQVSRVHGELFF
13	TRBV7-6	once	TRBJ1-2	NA	TGTGCCAGCAGCTTCGTCCAGGGTGGGGGCTACACCTTC	CASSFVQGGGYTF
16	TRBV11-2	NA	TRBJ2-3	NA	TGTGCCAGCAGCTTATATCCGAACGACGTAATAGATACGCAGTATTTT	CASSLYPNDVIDTQYF
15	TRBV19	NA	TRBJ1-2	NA	TGTGCCAGTACGACAGCTGAATCCCCCCTAGATGGCTACACCTTC	CASTTAESPLDGYTF
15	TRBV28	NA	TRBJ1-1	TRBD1	TGTGCCAGCAGTCTACCCCGACAGGGGGGAACTGAAGCTTTCTTT	CASSLPRQGGTEAFF
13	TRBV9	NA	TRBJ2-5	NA	TGTGCCAGCAGCCCCCGCGGCCAAGAGACCCAGTACTTC	CASSPRGQETQYF
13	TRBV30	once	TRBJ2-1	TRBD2	TGTGCCTGGAACCGTCTAGCGGACAATGAGCAGTTCTTC	CAWNRLADNEQFF
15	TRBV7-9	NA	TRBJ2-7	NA	TGTGCCAGCAGCTTAACTCGGGGCATCCTCCACGAGCAGTACTTC	CASSLTRGILHEQYF
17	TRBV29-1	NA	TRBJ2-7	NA	TGCAGCCCATTTGGAGTAGATAGCGGCACAAAACCCTACGAGCAGTACTTC	CSPFGVDSGTKPYEQYF
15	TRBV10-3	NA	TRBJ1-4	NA	TGTGCCATCAGTGACACTTGGACAGCTAATGAAAAACTGTTTTTT	CAISDTWTANEKLFF
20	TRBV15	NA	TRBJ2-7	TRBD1	TGTGCCACCAGCAGAGTTTATGACGGGACAGGGTCTCAACTTGGGTACGAGCAGTACTTC	CATSRVYDGTGSQLGYEQYF
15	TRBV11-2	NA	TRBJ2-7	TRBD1	TGTGCCAGCAGCATCTTGACAGGGGGTGCCTACGAGCAGTACTTC	CASSILTGGAYEQYF
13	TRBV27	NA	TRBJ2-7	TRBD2	TGTGCCAGCAAAACTAGCGGGAGCTACGAGCAGTACTTC	CASKTSGSYEQYF
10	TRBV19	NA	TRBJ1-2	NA	TGTGCCAGTAAAGGGGGAGGCTACACCTTC	CASKGGGYTF
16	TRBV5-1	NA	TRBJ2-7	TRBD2	TGCGCCAGCAGTTTCAGCGAGACTAGCGGCTCCTACGAGCAGTACTTC	CASSFSETSGSYEQYF
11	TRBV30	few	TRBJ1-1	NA	TGTGCCTGGACAACCCAGTTTGTGGCTTTCTTT	CAWTTQFVAFF
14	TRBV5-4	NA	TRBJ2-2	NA	TGTACCAGCAGCCCATCCCGGCCCACCGGGGAGCTGTTTTTT	CTSSPSRPTGELFF
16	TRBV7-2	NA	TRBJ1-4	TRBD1	TGTGCCAGCAGCTTAAGGGGGGGACAGGGTGGTGAAAAACTGTTTTTT	CASSLRGGQGGEKLFF
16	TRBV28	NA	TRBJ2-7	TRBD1	TGTGCCAGCAGCTACTCTTTCGGGACAGTCCTCTACGAGCAGTACTTC	CASSYSFGTVLYEQYF
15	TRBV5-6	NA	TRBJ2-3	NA	TGTGCCAGCAGCTTGGGTGGAGTCTACACAGATACGCAGTATTTT	CASSLGGVYTDTQYF
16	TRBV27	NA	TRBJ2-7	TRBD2	TGTGCCAGCAGTTTAATTGGGACTAGCGGCGCCTACGAGCAGTACTTC	CASSLIGTSGAYEQYF
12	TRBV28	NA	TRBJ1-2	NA	TGTGCCAGCAGGCTTAGGCTATATGGCTACACCTTC	CASRLRLYGYTF
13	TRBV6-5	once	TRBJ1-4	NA	TGTGCCAGCAGACTTGGGAGTAATGAAAAACTGTTTTTT	CASRLGSNEKLFF
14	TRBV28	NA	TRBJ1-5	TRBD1	TGTGCCAGCAGTCGGGACAGGGGCGGGCAGCCCCAGCATTTT	CASSRDRGGQPQHF
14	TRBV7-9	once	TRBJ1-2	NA	TGTGCCAGCAGCTTTCAGGGAGCTAACTATGGCTACACCTTC	CASSFQGANYGYTF
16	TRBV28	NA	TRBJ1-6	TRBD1	TGTGCCAGCAGTTCCCGACAGGGGCTACAAAATTCACCCCTCCACTTT	CASSSRQGLQNSPLHF
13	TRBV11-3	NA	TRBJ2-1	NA	TGTGCCAGCAGCTTAGACTCAGGATACGAGCAGTTCTTC	CASSLDSGYEQFF
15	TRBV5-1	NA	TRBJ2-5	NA	TGCGCCAGCAGCTTGAACGCCAGGGGAGGGGAGACCCAGTACTTC	CASSLNARGGETQYF
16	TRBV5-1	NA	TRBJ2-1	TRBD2	TGCGCCAGCAGCTTGCTGACTAGCGGGAGCCCGAGTGAGCAGTTCTTC	CASSLLTSGSPSEQFF
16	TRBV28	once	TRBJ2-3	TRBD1	TGTGCCAGCAGTTCGCTCGGGACAGGGCGCACAGATACGCAGTATTTT	CASSSLGTGRTDTQYF
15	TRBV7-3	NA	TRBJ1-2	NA	TGTGCCAGCAGCCTCAGGGACGGTAGGAACTATGGCTACACCTTC	CASSLRDGRNYGYTF
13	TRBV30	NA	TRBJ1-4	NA	TGTGCCTATCGGGGGGTGACTAATGAAAAACTGTTTTTT	CAYRGVTNEKLFF
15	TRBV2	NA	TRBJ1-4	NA	TGTGCCAGCAGTGAAGGGGGGGTCGAGGGTGAAAAACTGTTTTTT	CASSEGGVEGEKLFF
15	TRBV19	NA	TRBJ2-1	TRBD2	TGTGCCAGTAGTATTGTACTAGCGGTTTACAATGAGCAGTTCTTC	CASSIVLAVYNEQFF
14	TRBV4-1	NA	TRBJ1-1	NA	TGCGCCAGCAGCCAAGTTTTGTGGGCGGGTGGGGCTTTCTTT	CASSQVLWAGGAFF
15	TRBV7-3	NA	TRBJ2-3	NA	TGTGCCAGCAGCTTTGATGGCAGGGGCACAGATACGCAGTATTTT	CASSFDGRGTDTQYF
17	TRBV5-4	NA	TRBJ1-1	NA	TGTGCCAGCAGCTTCAGGAGAAGGGAAGGAGTCCTGGCTGAAGCTTTCTTT	CASSFRRREGVLAEAFF
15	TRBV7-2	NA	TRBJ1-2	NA	TGTGCCAGCAGCTTAAGAGACACTTATAACTATGGCTACACCTTC	CASSLRDTYNYGYTF